What follows are 8 T cell receptor beta chains derived from one specimen sequenced in a study of regulatory T cells in long-lasting Graves disease. The sample's time point: newly diagnosed GD, antithyroid drugs for less than 3 months. From PBMCs, RNA was extracted and then used to make the TCR library. Through Arm-PCR of CDR3 regions and iRepertoire HTBI primers, TCR beta libraries were built. TCRdb re-derived calls from the multiplex PCR reads in MiXCR, one entry per CDR3 protein. This sample has roughly 560,000 distinct CDR3 sequences, with 15% to 20% found just once. These data were likewise used in another study, on T cells in Graves' hyperthyroidism and ophthalmopathy.

Sequenced here: peripheral blood mononuclear cells (PBMCs), sampled at new diagnosis, from a patient treated with antithyroid drugs. The source of these receptors is a woman aged 40 to 65 with Graves disease.

This clonotype was recorded at least ten times. The V and J genes are TRBV12-5 and TRBJ1-5; 7 bases are shared with TRBD1. The V and J ends lost 4 bases and 5 bases, in that order; junction bases with no gene match: 2. The CDR3 sequence is 13 residues long. Germline V lookup: CDR1 LGHNT, CDR2 FRNRAP. CDR3 region: CASGWTGDQPQHF. The CDR3 DNA reads TGTGCTAGTGGTTGGACAGGAGATCAGCCCCAGCATTTT.

The J gene is TRBJ2-3, the V gene TRBV3-1, with a tentative D call TRBD2 (6 bases). The J call may be wrong; the DNA end is better matched by TRBJ2-7. The CDR3 sequence is 13 residues long. Germline V gene lookup returns CDR1 LGHDT and CDR2 YNNKEL (reference sequence). The CDR3, as DNA: TGTGCCAGCAGCCAAGGTGGAGGAGGGTGGCAGTACTTC. This sequence encodes CASSQGGGGWQYF.

The table lists this clonotype with many counts. This rearrangement joins TRBV3-1 to TRBJ1-2; D is uncertain. The CDR3 sequence is 15 residues long. Germline lookup yields CDR1 LGHDT and CDR2 YNNKEL (reference sequence). Trimming left V 0 bases short and J 4 bases short, with 12 bases between. The CDR3 DNA follows: TGTGCCAGCAGCCAAGACGCGAACATTGCCTATGGCTACACCTTC. Translated: CASSQDANIAYGYTF.

CDR3 nucleotide sequence: TGTGCCAGCAGCTCCTCCTCTAGCCTTTGGGGAGATACGCAGTATTTT. Its protein product is CASSSSSSLWGDTQYF. The chain uses TRBV9 and TRBJ2-3, with a possible D match to TRBD2 (5 bases). CDR1 is SGDLS and CDR2 is YYNGEE in the germline V gene. There are 16 residues in the CDR3. Trimming left V 4 bases short and J 5 bases short, with 20 bases between.

This clonotype was seen a few times. V gene TRBV11-2 combines with J gene TRBJ2-5, with D maybe TRBD2 (5 bases). Trimming shortened V by 1 base and J by 8 bases, and 8 bases separated the two germline ends. Germline V gives CDR1 SGHAT, CDR2 FQNNGV. CDR3 length: 12 amino acids. For the CDR3, the DNA is TGTGCCAGCAGCTTAGTGAGCGGCACCCAGTACTTC. Its translation: CASSLVSGTQYF.

This clonotype was recorded a few times. The chain carries TRBV19 and TRBJ1-2; perhaps TRBD1 as D (5 bases). Germline loops: CDR1 LNHDA, CDR2 SQIVND (reference sequence). The CDR3 totals 13 residues. Trimming shortened V by 3 bases and J by 6 bases, and 11 bases separated the two germline ends. CDR3 loop: CASSILTAHGYTF. In nucleotides, the CDR3 is TGTGCCAGTAGTATCCTGACAGCTCATGGCTACACCTTC.

The sample holds many counts of this clonotype. This chain uses TRBV6-1 with TRBJ1-1; TRBD1 aligns across 8 bases. The V gene end was trimmed by 10 bases and the J gene end by 3 bases; junction bases not matched to a gene: 7. CDR3 length: 13 residues. Germline values: CDR1 MNHNS, CDR2 SASEGT. The CDR3 reads CAIKTGGYTEAFF. CDR3 bases: TGTGCCATAAAAACAGGGGGATACACTGAAGCTTTCTTT.

There are many counts of this clonotype. The gene calls are TRBV7-2 and TRBJ2-3; 7 positions match TRBD2. The CDR3 is 15 amino acids. V trimming: 4 bases; J trimming: 2 bases; junction bases outside the gene matches: 6. Per germline, CDR1 SGHTA and CDR2 FQGNSA. The CDR3 is CASSSGLGSTDTQYF. Written as DNA, the CDR3 is TGTGCCAGCAGCTCCGGACTAGGGTCCACAGATACGCAGTATTTT.